This record covers a single T cell receptor beta chain. It has no known antigen specificity. The input lacks base qualities; no much larger clone sits a single base away. The CDR3 regions of human TCRbeta chains were analyzed by immunosequencing. For the original study's pipeline: Repertoire TCRs were matched against a reference library of SARS-CoV-2-specific TCRs generated with the MIRA antigen-specificity platform. Breadth was defined as the fraction of unique TCRs that were SARS-CoV-2-associated, and depth was defined as the fraction of total T cells that were SARS-CoV-2-associated. Using the MIRA data, each spike-specific TCR was mapped to the spike region that the TCR reacts to and placed in a CD4 or CD8 class. Log10-transformed breadth and depth values were compared by one-way ANOVA with Sidak's multiple comparisons tests. Held by TCRdb, this immuneACCESS table contains in-frame sequences only and omits some clones. Under half of the omission traces to an unresolved V gene where checked; the cause of the rest is unknown. The DNA was the basis for D and trimming; V, J and clone size are from that table. The sample table lists about 35,000 clones, about 86% of them with a count of one. Approximately 6.2% of the sample is held by the ten biggest clonotypes.

The sample originates from a study of T cell responses to AZD1222 COVID-19 vaccine (dated by TCRdb to about 2021). Background on the whole study: AZD1222 recipients with second doses at about 4 weeks or about 12 weeks were pooled, because spike-specific TCR depth and breadth did not differ between schedules. TCR sequencing covered 233 trial participants: 200 to 210 given two doses of AZD1222 and around 26 given two doses of MenACWY control vaccine. Trial participants were enrolled by age into subgroups of 18-55, 56-69 and 70-plus years, and about 150, 27 and 61 TCR-sequenced participants, respectively, were included in these subgroups.

Trimming takes 5 bases from V and 4 bases from J, and the germline ends sit 14 bases apart. The germline V gene supplies CDR1 SQVTM and CDR2 ANQGSEA. Inclusive of the bounding cysteine and phenylalanine, the CDR3 is 13 residues long. The retained sequence is limited to the CDR3, 39 bases, with the frame set at the first base. Read against the paper, the sample's time point label means: baseline before first vaccination. The vaccinee samples were drawn from two UK trials, COV001 and COV002, one of which was a single-blind randomized controlled phase 2/3 trial testing AZD1222 (ChAdOx1 nCoV-19) in healthy adults. For TCRbeta chain sequencing, PBMC samples from trial participants were taken at day 0 and at day 28 after the second dose. The research as a whole found: The 56-69-year group was small, and its depth increase did not reach significance, likely because of low power. Reportedly, close to half of the unique spike-specific TCRs recognized epitopes lying outside the regions that are mutated in the B.1.351 and B.1.1.7 variants. Spike-specific TCR breadth and depth rose significantly after two AZD1222 doses compared with day 0 and with MenACWY recipients. CD4 TCRs associated with the vaccine covered the entire spike protein, and the dominant responses were in regions 160-218 and 743-854. Conclusions about previously exposed vaccinees were limited because only six AZD1222 recipients were SARS-CoV-2 seropositive at baseline. Because no day 14 peak-response samples were available, repertoires were characterized only after the peak T cell response. Participants were mostly white British and included more females than males, and it was suggested by the authors that clonal diversity may have been underestimated.

Sequenced here: peripheral blood, sampled on day 0 of AZD1222 vaccination. This TCR was recovered from an adult in good health. The rearranged segments are TRBV29-1 and TRBJ1-1; no D gene is confidently identified. The CDR3 here reads CSVRGGVSTEAFF. The DNA is as follows: TGCAGCGTTCGAGGCGGGGTTAGCACTGAAGCTTTCTTT.